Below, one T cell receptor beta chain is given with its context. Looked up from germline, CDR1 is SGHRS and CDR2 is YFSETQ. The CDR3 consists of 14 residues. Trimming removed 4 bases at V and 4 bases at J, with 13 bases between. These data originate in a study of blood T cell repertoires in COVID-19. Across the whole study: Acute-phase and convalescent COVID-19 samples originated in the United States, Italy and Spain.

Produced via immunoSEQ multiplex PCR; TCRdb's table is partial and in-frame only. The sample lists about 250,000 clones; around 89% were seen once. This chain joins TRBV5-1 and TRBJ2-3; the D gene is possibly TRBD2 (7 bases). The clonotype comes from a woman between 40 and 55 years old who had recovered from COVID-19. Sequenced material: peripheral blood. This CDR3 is CASSPRGAADTQYF. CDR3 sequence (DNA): TGCGCCAGCAGCCCCCGGGGGGCGGCAGATACGCAGTATTTT.